The 26 T cell receptor beta chains in this list originate from one sample, sequenced in a study of T cells after somatic rescue of genetic block (dated by TCRdb to 2020 to 2021). Library preparation employed the immunoSEQ multiplex PCR assay. TCRdb holds this immuneACCESS table with in-frame rearrangements only. Some clones are missing; in checked studies, unresolved V genes explain under half, and the rest has no known cause. Present in this sample are just over 8,000 clones, 65% to 90% of which were seen just once. The ten largest account for over 25% of the sample. The sequencing sample was made of peripheral blood mononuclear cells (PBMCs). These receptors all come from a boy aged 5-17 years.

The chain has TRBV5-1 and TRBJ2-1; D uncertain. This CDR3 contains 13 residues. The germline V and J ends were trimmed by 1 base and 7 bases, with 9 bases remaining between them. Germline V lookup: CDR1 SGHRS, CDR2 YFSETQ. The CDR3 DNA sequence: TGCGCCAGCAGCTTGTACGGGCGTAATGAGCAGTTCTTC. It encodes CASSLYGRNEQFF. The full variable domain, its missing parts supplied by reference TRBV5-1 and TRBJ2-1, is KAGVTQTPRYLIKTRGQQVTLSCSPISGHRSVSWYQQTPGQGLQFLFEYFSETQRNKGNFPGRFSGRQFSNSRSEMNVSTLELGDSALYLCASSLYGRNEQFFGPGTRLTVL.

The rearrangement uses TRBV28 and TRBJ1-3, with D perhaps TRBD1 (5 bases). Germline CDR1 MDHEN, CDR2 SYDVKM. The CDR3 loop spans 19 amino acids. V lost 7 bases to trimming and J lost 0 bases, with 25 bases between them. DNA for the CDR3: TGTGCCAGCACCACCTGGGGCCTTCCCTTAACCTCCTCTGGAAACACCATATATTTT. Protein sequence: CASTTWGLPLTSSGNTIYF.

This CDR3 is CASSLGDKLKGAFF. DNA for the CDR3: TGTGCCAGCAGCTTAGGGGACAAGCTAAAGGGAGCTTTCTTT. The chain recombines TRBV7-9 with TRBJ1-1; the D gene is possibly TRBD1 (6 bases). The CDR3 is made up of 14 amino acids. Germline V lookup: CDR1 SEHNR, CDR2 FQNEAQ (reference sequence). The ends were cut back, 1 base at V and 10 bases at J, with 16 bases in the middle.

The CDR3 is CASSPLGGGYEQYF. The CDR3 DNA sequence: TGTGCCAGCAGTCCCTTGGGGGGGGGCTACGAGCAGTACTTC. The gene calls are TRBV28 and TRBJ2-7; 7 positions match TRBD2. The CDR3 has 14 amino acids. Germline CDR1 MDHEN, CDR2 SYDVKM. Trimming took 5 bases from V and 3 from J; bases not matched to a gene: 7. Full variable domain (outside the CDR3, taken from reference TRBV28 and TRBJ2-7): DVKVTQSSRYLVKRTGEKVFLECVQDMDHENMFWYRQDPGLGLRLIYFSYDVKMKEKGDIPEGYSVSREKKERFSLILESASTNQTSMYLCASSPLGGGYEQYFGPGTRLTVT.

V is TRBV7-9 and J is TRBJ1-4; D is uncertain. The CDR3 has 14 amino acids. V was trimmed by 6 bases and J by 5 bases, leaving 13 bases between them. Per the germline V gene, CDR1 is SEHNR and CDR2 is FQNEAQ (reference sequence). The DNA of the CDR3 is TGTGCCAGCAGACCGGGAACTTTCAATGAAAAACTGTTTTTT. Amino acids: CASRPGTFNEKLFF.

V is TRBV9 and J is TRBJ2-1, with D unresolved. Germline CDR1 and CDR2: SGDLS and YYNGEE. CDR3 length equals 13 residues. The germline V and J ends were trimmed by 0 bases and 7 bases, with 8 bases remaining between them. CDR3 sequence reads: CASSVASQNEQFF. The DNA for the CDR3 is TGTGCCAGCAGCGTAGCCTCGCAAAATGAGCAGTTCTTC.

This clone was seen more than once but under ten times. The CDR3 protein is CASSWTQQETQYF. CDR3 bases: TGTGCCAGTAGTTGGACACAACAAGAGACCCAGTACTTC. The J gene is TRBJ2-5, the V gene TRBV19; D possibly corresponds to TRBD1 (5 bases). V was trimmed by 5 bases and J by 2 bases, leaving 9 bases between them. The V gene's germline CDR1 is LNHDA and CDR2 SQIVND (reference sequence). The CDR3 is made up of 13 amino acids.

V gene TRBV4-2 combines with J gene TRBJ2-7; D is uncertain. CDR1 and CDR2 from the germline V gene are LGHNA and YNFKEQ. The germline V and J ends were trimmed by 0 bases and 2 bases, with 11 bases remaining between them. CDR3 length: 15 amino acids. The CDR3 coding sequence is TGTGCCAGCAGCCAAGATGTGGGGTCCCCCTACGAGCAGTACTTC. The encoded protein is CASSQDVGSPYEQYF.

This clone was detected only once. This rearrangement joins TRBV29-1 to TRBJ2-1, with 8 bases identical to TRBD2. CDR1 is SQVTM and CDR2 is ANQGSEA in the germline V gene. V was pared by 5 bases and J by 0 bases, with 6 bases of the junction left unmatched. CDR3 length: 15 residues. The CDR3 here is CSVSAGASSYNEQFF. DNA for the CDR3: TGCAGCGTTTCAGCGGGGGCAAGCTCCTACAATGAGCAGTTCTTC.

This clone was detected once. This chain uses TRBV2 with TRBJ2-1; 12 nucleotides match TRBD2. The CDR3 length is 19 residues. Germline CDR1 reads SNHLY; CDR2 reads FYNNEI. The ends lost 1 base at V and 5 bases at J; junction bases unmatched: 12. CDR3 nucleotides: TGTGCCAGCAGTGAAGTTCCTTCGGCTAGCGGGAGGGGAAACAATGAGCAGTTCTTC. Translated: CASSEVPSASGRGNNEQFF.

The chain links TRBV5-4 to TRBJ1-1, with unresolved D. CDR1 and CDR2 (germline): SGHNT, YYREEE (reference sequence). The CDR3 consists of 13 residues. The V end lost 0 bases, the J end lost 6 bases, and 9 bases lay between the germline ends. CDR3 in amino acids: CASSLGKPPEAFF. CDR3 DNA sequence: TGTGCCAGCAGCTTGGGTAAACCCCCTGAAGCTTTCTTT.

The V call is TRBV5-5, the J call TRBJ2-5, with 7 bases matching TRBD1. With the DNA end fitting TRBJ2-7 better, the J assignment may be wrong. This CDR3 has 18 amino acids. Germline-derived CDR1 and CDR2 are SGHKS and YYEKEE (reference sequence). This CDR3 reads CASSSRQGALLVSYEQYF. The CDR3 DNA reads as TGTGCCAGCAGCTCTCGACAGGGAGCCCTTCTCGTCTCCTACGAGCAGTACTTC.

The CDR3 DNA is TGTGCCAGCAGCTTGGGGGTTCGAGCGGGCCACTACGAGCAGTACTTC. It translates to CASSLGVRAGHYEQYF. This chain uses TRBV5-5 with TRBJ2-7; perhaps TRBD2 as D (6 bases). Germline V lookup: CDR1 SGHKS, CDR2 YYEKEE (reference sequence). V was cut by 0 bases and J by 3 bases, with 16 bases left in between. The CDR3 length is 16 residues.

The V and J genes are TRBV7-2 and TRBJ1-1; D may be TRBD1 (5 bases). The length of the CDR3 is 13 residues. V dropped 1 base and J dropped 4 bases, with 7 bases sitting between them. The germline V gene encodes CDR1 SGHTA and CDR2 FQGNSA. The CDR3 DNA sequence: TGTGCCAGCAGCTTAGGGGGGGGCACTGAAGCTTTCTTT. Amino acids: CASSLGGGTEAFF.

This sequence joins TRBV4-1 and TRBJ2-2; TRBD2 matches 11 bases. CDR1 MGHRA and CDR2 YSYEKL come from the germline V gene. After removal of 1 base from V and 3 bases from J, the junction contained 1 base not matched to a gene. The CDR3 covers 16 residues. The CDR3 region has the DNA TGCGCCAGCAGCCAAGTACTAGCGGGGGACACCGGGGAGCTGTTTTTT. It specifies CASSQVLAGDTGELFF.

This clone has just one count. The rearrangement uses TRBV11-2 and TRBJ2-7; 9 positions agree with TRBD2. Germline CDR1 is SGHAT and CDR2 is FQNNGV. The junction had 12 bases not matched to a gene; V was cut back by 5 bases and J by 4 bases. The CDR3 is 16 residues long. This CDR3 is CASSDSGGTVFYEQYF. In nucleotides, the CDR3 is TGTGCCAGCAGCGATAGCGGGGGAACTGTTTTTTACGAGCAGTACTTC.

The CDR3 region is CASSLDLTSGTSYEQYF. In nucleotides, the CDR3 is TGTGCCAGCAGCTTGGACCTGACTAGCGGGACTAGCTACGAGCAGTACTTC. V usage is TRBV5-5 and J usage is TRBJ2-7, with 11 bases aligning to TRBD2. Germline lookup yields CDR1 SGHKS and CDR2 YYEKEE (reference sequence). J was trimmed by 3 bases and V by 0 bases; bases with no gene match: 8. CDR3 length equals 17 residues.

This chain uses TRBV11-2 with TRBJ2-3; TRBD2 matches at 7 bases. V was clipped by 4 bases and J by 1 base; unmatched bases: 5. This CDR3 spans 15 amino acids. The germline CDR1 and CDR2 sequences are SGHAT and FQNNGV. The CDR3 region has the DNA TGTGCCAGCAGCTCCCGGGACTATTGCACAGATACGCAGTATTTT. It encodes CASSSRDYCTDTQYF.

This clone was recorded once. This chain connects TRBV7-2 to TRBJ1-5; D gene unclear. V was trimmed by 5 bases and J by 4 bases, leaving 24 bases between them. The CDR3 is made up of 18 amino acids. Germline loops: CDR1 SGHTA, CDR2 FQGNSA. CDR3 loop: CASSLHAGWLNRNQPQHF. The CDR3 coding sequence is TGTGCCAGCAGCCTACATGCCGGGTGGTTGAACCGAAATCAGCCCCAGCATTTT.

The V call is TRBV4-1, the J call TRBJ2-3, with TRBD1 identical over 8 bases. The CDR3 runs to 16 residues. J lost 5 bases, V lost 0 bases, and 7 bases had no gene match. CDR1 and CDR2 (germline): MGHRA, YSYEKL. The CDR3 DNA is TGCGCCAGCAGCCAAGATGGAGACAGGGGCCAAGATACGCAGTATTTT. Translated, it gives CASSQDGDRGQDTQYF.

The count of this clone is one. This chain joins TRBV7-6 and TRBJ2-7; weak D call: TRBD2 (6 bases). The CDR3 has 15 residues. Trimming removed 0 bases at V and 5 bases at J, with 14 bases between. CDR1 SGHVS and CDR2 FNYEAQ come from the germline V gene. Here the CDR3 reads CASSLAGGPSDEQYF. The CDR3 nucleotides read TGTGCCAGCAGCTTAGCGGGAGGTCCCTCGGACGAGCAGTACTTC.

The sample holds one count of this clone. The genes are TRBV19 and TRBJ1-3, with D possibly TRBD1 on 5 matching bases. Trimming removed 3 bases at V and 9 bases at J, with 12 bases between. The CDR3 spans 13 residues. Germline V CDR1 and CDR2: LNHDA, SQIVND (reference sequence). This chain's CDR3 is CASSISRVGTIYF. The CDR3 DNA follows: TGTGCCAGTAGTATCTCCAGGGTTGGCACCATATATTTT.

Turning to this clone: The sample contains more than one DNA sequence encoding this CDR3. J is TRBJ2-7 and V is TRBV5-5, with 7 bases aligning to TRBD1. This CDR3 comprises 14 residues. Germline lookup yields CDR1 SGHKS and CDR2 YYEKEE (reference sequence). The junction had 6 bases not matched to a gene; V was cut back by 4 bases and J by 2 bases. The CDR3 sequence is CASSQPTGAYEQYF. The CDR3 region has the DNA TGTGCCAGCAGCCAACCCACAGGGGCCTACGAGCAGTACTTC.

V is TRBV11-2 and J is TRBJ2-7; the match to TRBD2 covers 14 bases. After removal of 1 base from V and 0 bases from J, the junction contained 5 bases not matched to a gene. This CDR3 contains 18 residues. CDR1 is SGHAT and CDR2 is FQNNGV in the germline V gene. CDR3 loop: CASSLVSGTSGGSYEQYF. CDR3 in DNA: TGTGCCAGCAGCTTAGTGTCCGGGACTAGCGGGGGCTCCTACGAGCAGTACTTC. Looking up the rest from reference TRBV11-2 and TRBJ2-7 gives the full variable domain: EAGVAQSPRYKIIEKRQSVAFWCNPISGHATLYWYQQILGQGPKLLIQFQNNGVVDDSQLPKDRFSAERLKGVDSTLKIQPAKLEDSAVYLCASSLVSGTSGGSYEQYFGPGTRLTVT.

The chain couples TRBV6-5 to TRBJ1-4; 7 bases map to TRBD1. V shed 5 bases and J 4 bases; nucleotides not matched to a gene: 4. Germline-derived CDR1 and CDR2 are MNHEY and SVGAGI. The CDR3 has 14 amino acids. The CDR3 is CASSDRAGNEKLFF. DNA of the CDR3: TGTGCCAGCAGTGACAGGGCTGGTAATGAAAAACTGTTTTTT.

The V gene is TRBV10-3, the J gene TRBJ2-7; 7 bases align to TRBD2. Trimming took 2 bases from V and 6 from J; bases not matched to a gene: 10. Germline V gene lookup returns CDR1 ENHRY and CDR2 SYGVKD. The CDR3 totals 15 residues. This CDR3 is CAISEVIAGASEQYF. The CDR3 DNA follows: TGTGCCATCAGTGAGGTCATAGCGGGCGCATCCGAGCAGTACTTC.